This is a list of T cell receptor beta chains from one sample in a study of blood T cell repertoires in COVID-19. Clones were sequenced by immunoSEQ multiplex PCR, and TCRdb holds only the in-frame ones, with some missing. Here the sample spans over 200,000 clones, approximately 83% being singletons. Sample: PBMCs or T cells enriched from blood (not recorded which). All receptors derive from a woman between 45 and 60 years old who had recovered from COVID-19. CDR3s include the opening cysteine and the closing phenylalanine or tryptophan. Fields, in order: D gene, V gene, clone size, J gene, CDR3 protein, CDR3 DNA. A D gene is named only where the DNA matches it firmly. The size field is filled for only some rows; it gives once, few, many or a size class.

D gene: TRBD2; V gene: TRBV28; clone size: few; J gene: TRBJ2-7; CDR3 protein: CASSYLAESGEQYF; CDR3 DNA: TGTGCCAGCAGCTATCTAGCGGAATCTGGGGAGCAGTACTTC
D gene: .; V gene: TRBV6-5; clone size: .; J gene: TRBJ2-7; CDR3 protein: CASSYRLQVEQYF; CDR3 DNA: TGTGCCAGCAGTTACCGATTACAGGTTGAGCAGTACTTC
D gene: .; V gene: TRBV4-1; clone size: .; J gene: TRBJ1-1; CDR3 protein: CASSLAPGISTEAFF; CDR3 DNA: TGCGCCAGCAGCCTTGCCCCAGGGATTTCCACTGAAGCTTTCTTT
D gene: TRBD2; V gene: TRBV19; clone size: .; J gene: TRBJ2-7; CDR3 protein: CASSRTSGSSYEQYF; CDR3 DNA: TGTGCCAGTAGTAGGACTAGCGGAAGCTCCTACGAGCAGTACTTC
D gene: TRBD2; V gene: TRBV7-8; clone size: .; J gene: TRBJ2-3; CDR3 protein: CASSPSGSTDTQYF; CDR3 DNA: TGTGCCAGCAGCCCTAGCGGATCCACAGATACGCAGTATTTT
D gene: TRBD1; V gene: TRBV20-1; clone size: .; J gene: TRBJ1-5; CDR3 protein: CSASRTGGSLRQPQHF; CDR3 DNA: TGCAGTGCTAGTCGTACAGGGGGCTCATTAAGACAGCCCCAGCATTTT
D gene: TRBD2; V gene: TRBV11-3; clone size: few; J gene: TRBJ2-3; CDR3 protein: CASSLEASGGLSTDTQYF; CDR3 DNA: TGTGCCAGCAGCTTAGAGGCTAGCGGGGGCCTCAGCACAGATACGCAGTATTTT
D gene: TRBD1; V gene: TRBV7-3; clone size: once; J gene: TRBJ1-1; CDR3 protein: CASSLTGGPGAEAFF; CDR3 DNA: TGTGCCAGCAGCCTCACAGGGGGCCCCGGGGCTGAAGCTTTCTTT
D gene: TRBD2; V gene: TRBV7-2; clone size: once; J gene: TRBJ2-5; CDR3 protein: CASSQLRLAGTETQYF; CDR3 DNA: TGTGCCAGCAGCCAACTACGACTAGCGGGGACGGAGACCCAGTACTTC
D gene: .; V gene: TRBV5-8; clone size: .; J gene: TRBJ1-2; CDR3 protein: CASSLKQGLYGYTF; CDR3 DNA: TGTGCCAGCAGCTTGAAGCAGGGGCTCTATGGCTACACCTTC
D gene: .; V gene: TRBV7-5; clone size: .; J gene: TRBJ2-1; CDR3 protein: CARSPQAGQGSYNEQFF; CDR3 DNA: TGTGCCAGAAGCCCCCAGGCCGGACAGGGGTCCTACAATGAGCAGTTCTTC
D gene: TRBD2; V gene: TRBV12-5; clone size: few; J gene: TRBJ2-1; CDR3 protein: CASGLSGGSEQFF; CDR3 DNA: TGTGCTAGTGGTCTATCCGGGGGGAGTGAGCAGTTCTTC
D gene: TRBD2; V gene: TRBV19; clone size: .; J gene: TRBJ2-6; CDR3 protein: CASSIEGLAGSGANVLTF; CDR3 DNA: TGTGCCAGTAGTATAGAGGGACTAGCGGGTTCTGGGGCCAACGTCCTGACTTTC
D gene: TRBD2; V gene: TRBV5-1; clone size: .; J gene: TRBJ2-7; CDR3 protein: CASSLRTSGSSFGEQYF; CDR3 DNA: TGCGCCAGCAGCTTGAGGACTAGCGGGAGTAGCTTTGGCGAGCAGTACTTC
D gene: TRBD2; V gene: TRBV5-1; clone size: once; J gene: TRBJ2-7; CDR3 protein: CASTSPGGSGSWKGEQYF; CDR3 DNA: TGCGCCAGCACCTCGCCGGGGGGTAGCGGGAGTTGGAAAGGGGAGCAGTACTTC
D gene: TRBD1; V gene: TRBV5-1; clone size: .; J gene: TRBJ1-4; CDR3 protein: CASRPGGPNEKLFF; CDR3 DNA: TGCGCCAGCAGACCAGGGGGTCCCAATGAAAAACTGTTTTTT
D gene: TRBD2; V gene: TRBV7-9; clone size: .; J gene: TRBJ2-7; CDR3 protein: CASSLGLEKNYEQYF; CDR3 DNA: TGTGCCAGCAGCTTGGGACTAGAGAAAAACTACGAGCAGTACTTC
D gene: .; V gene: TRBV11-2; clone size: .; J gene: TRBJ2-2; CDR3 protein: CASSPQNTGFNTGELFF; CDR3 DNA: TGTGCCAGCAGCCCACAGAACACGGGATTTAACACCGGGGAGCTGTTTTTT
D gene: .; V gene: TRBV28; clone size: once; J gene: TRBJ1-5; CDR3 protein: CASSGTWRSAQHF; CDR3 DNA: TGTGCCAGCAGCGGGACATGGCGTTCGGCCCAGCATTTT
D gene: .; V gene: TRBV27; clone size: few; J gene: TRBJ2-4; CDR3 protein: CASSPQRELGGIQYF; CDR3 DNA: TGTGCCAGCAGTCCCCAAAGGGAACTCGGGGGCATTCAGTACTTC
D gene: TRBD1; V gene: TRBV25-1; clone size: .; J gene: TRBJ1-2; CDR3 protein: CASSEFGGQGVYGYTF; CDR3 DNA: TGTGCCAGCAGTGAATTCGGGGGACAGGGTGTCTATGGCTACACCTTC
D gene: TRBD2; V gene: TRBV4-2; clone size: .; J gene: TRBJ2-1; CDR3 protein: CASSQDWVAGAYFF; CDR3 DNA: TGTGCCAGCAGCCAAGATTGGGTAGCGGGGGCCTACTTCTTC
D gene: .; V gene: TRBV19; clone size: .; J gene: TRBJ2-7; CDR3 protein: CASSIWQGVYEQYF; CDR3 DNA: TGTGCCAGTAGTATTTGGCAGGGCGTCTACGAGCAGTACTTC
D gene: TRBD1; V gene: TRBV11-2; clone size: .; J gene: TRBJ1-1; CDR3 protein: CAGTTGAQFNTEAFF; CDR3 DNA: TGTGCCGGAACTACAGGGGCCCAATTCAACACTGAAGCTTTCTTT
D gene: .; V gene: TRBV6-5; clone size: .; J gene: TRBJ1-1; CDR3 protein: CASSYSIVINTEAFF; CDR3 DNA: TGTGCCAGCAGTTACTCGATAGTTATAAACACTGAAGCTTTCTTT
D gene: .; V gene: TRBV5-1; clone size: .; J gene: TRBJ2-1; CDR3 protein: CASSLSGNEQFF; CDR3 DNA: TGCGCCAGCAGCTTGTCCGGGAATGAGCAGTTCTTC
D gene: .; V gene: TRBV5-5; clone size: .; J gene: TRBJ1-2; CDR3 protein: CASSVGLILYGYTF; CDR3 DNA: TGTGCCAGCAGCGTGGGACTGATCCTCTATGGCTACACCTTC
D gene: TRBD1; V gene: TRBV5-6; clone size: .; J gene: TRBJ1-1; CDR3 protein: CASSFLGQGSSQAFF; CDR3 DNA: TGTGCCAGCAGCTTCTTAGGACAGGGGTCTTCCCAAGCTTTCTTT
D gene: .; V gene: TRBV6-5; clone size: .; J gene: TRBJ1-3; CDR3 protein: CASSYRQGGSGNTIYF; CDR3 DNA: TGTGCCAGCAGTTATCGGCAGGGAGGCTCTGGAAACACCATATATTTT
D gene: .; V gene: TRBV12-5; clone size: .; J gene: TRBJ1-3; CDR3 protein: CASSSGAGNTIYF; CDR3 DNA: TGTGCTAGTTCATCAGGGGCTGGAAACACCATATATTTT
D gene: .; V gene: TRBV28; clone size: .; J gene: TRBJ1-5; CDR3 protein: CASSFLGRQPQHF; CDR3 DNA: TGTGCCAGCAGTTTTCTGGGGAGGCAGCCCCAGCATTTT
D gene: .; V gene: TRBV7-3; clone size: .; J gene: TRBJ2-3; CDR3 protein: CASSLQGSVTDTQYF; CDR3 DNA: TGTGCCAGCAGCTTACAGGGGTCGGTCACAGATACGCAGTATTTT
D gene: TRBD1; V gene: TRBV28; clone size: .; J gene: TRBJ2-7; CDR3 protein: CASSFNLGQGNYEQYF; CDR3 DNA: TGTGCCAGCAGTTTCAACCTTGGACAGGGGAACTACGAGCAGTACTTC